Below are 18 T cell receptor beta chains sequenced from a single sample in a study of regulatory T cells in long-lasting Graves disease. Time point denoted: newly diagnosed GD, antithyroid drugs for less than 3 months. PBMCs were the source of the RNA used for TCR sequencing. The authors built TCR beta libraries using iRepertoire HTBI primers and Arm-PCR of CDR3 regions. MiXCR, applied by TCRdb to the multiplex PCR reads, yields one record per CDR3 protein. The sample consists of hundreds of thousands of distinct CDR3 sequences, roughly 16% of them appearing once. The sample was also reused in another study, on T cells in Graves' hyperthyroidism and ophthalmopathy.

This sample comprised peripheral blood mononuclear cells (PBMCs), obtained at new diagnosis, from a patient treated with antithyroid drugs. The receptors stem from a man younger than 35 with Graves disease.

This clonotype appeared a few times. This chain joins TRBV27 and TRBJ2-1; D ambiguous. This CDR3 region has 14 residues. Germline CDR1 MNHEY, CDR2 SMNVEV (reference sequence). V was shortened by 3 bases and J by 6 bases, with 12 bases between the two germline ends. CDR3 sequence reads: CASSFSRKINEQFF. The DNA of the CDR3 is TGTGCCAGCAGTTTTTCCCGGAAGATCAATGAGCAGTTCTTC.

This clonotype came up many times. V and J are TRBV20-1 and TRBJ2-7; 8 bases agree with TRBD2. Germline V gives CDR1 DFQATT, CDR2 SNEGSKA (reference sequence). The junction had 10 bases not matched to a gene; V was cut back by 6 bases and J by 6 bases. CDR3 size: 13 residues. In DNA form, the CDR3 reads TGCAGTGCGTTAAGCGGGAGTCATGGCGAGCAGTACTTC. Protein product: CSALSGSHGEQYF.

This clonotype was observed many times. The V gene is TRBV12-3 or TRBV12-4, the J gene TRBJ1-4; 9 nucleotides match TRBD1. This CDR3 contains 19 residues. The V gene end was trimmed by 4 bases and the J gene end by 8 bases; junction bases not matched to a gene: 20. CDR3 sequence (DNA): TGTGCCAGCAGTTGCACACAGGGGGCCACTCGCTCCGGTTGCGAAAAACTGTTTTTT. Translation: CASSCTQGATRSGCEKLFF.

This chain uses TRBV12-3 or TRBV12-4 with TRBJ2-2; weak D call: TRBD1 (6 bases). CDR3 length equals 14 residues. V was cut by 6 bases and J by 4 bases, with 12 bases left in between. The chain's CDR3 is CASRGTSVTGELFF. CDR3 in DNA: TGTGCCAGCAGAGGGACATCCGTCACCGGGGAGCTGTTTTTT.

A note on this clonotype: Sequence at one end of the junction differs from germline and may be a read error. The chain recombines TRBV28 with TRBJ1-4; TRBD1 matches at 10 bases. In germline, CDR1 is MDHEN, CDR2 SYDVKM. The CDR3 is 15 residues long. Here the CDR3 reads CASSLYRTGGLPGAF. DNA of the CDR3: TGTGCCAGCAGTTTATATCGGACAGGGGGGCTTCCGGGGGCATTT.

J is TRBJ2-1 and V is TRBV19, with TRBD2 identical over 8 bases. This CDR3 is 15 amino acids long. CDR1 is LNHDA, CDR2 SQIVND, per germline (reference sequence). The V segment lost 1 base and the J segment 3 bases; nucleotides outside the gene matches: 2. CDR3 region: CASSIVGTSYNEQFF. The CDR3 coding sequence is TGTGCCAGTAGTATAGTCGGGACTAGCTACAATGAGCAGTTCTTC.

With respect to this clonotype: Relative to the germline gene, one junction end is altered; a read error may explain this. V usage is TRBV7-7 and J usage is TRBJ2-1, with D perhaps matching TRBD2 (5 bases). This CDR3 has 14 residues. The germline V gene encodes CDR1 SSHAT and CDR2 FNYEAQ (reference sequence). The CDR3 loop reads CASSLASTRDEQFF. CDR3 nucleotides: TGTGCTAGCAGCTTAGCATCCACTAGGGATGAGCAGTTCTTC.

Ten or more counts support this clonotype. V is TRBV28 and J is TRBJ2-5; D tentatively fits TRBD1 or TRBD2 (5 bases each). Trimming shortened V by 3 bases and J by 5 bases, and 10 bases separated the two germline ends. This CDR3 has 13 residues. CDR1 and CDR2 (germline): MDHEN, SYDVKM. This CDR3 reads CASSLSGPETQYF. For the CDR3, the DNA is TGTGCCAGCAGTTTGTCGGGGCCCGAGACCCAGTACTTC.

Many counts were recorded for this clonotype. V and J are TRBV28 and TRBJ1-1, with 7 bases fitting TRBD1. Germline V gene lookup returns CDR1 MDHEN and CDR2 SYDVKM. The ends lost 3 bases at V and 11 bases at J; junction bases unmatched: 6. The CDR3 totals 12 residues. The chain's CDR3 is CASSFRDRRAFF. The DNA of the CDR3 is TGTGCCAGCAGTTTTCGGGACAGACGTGCTTTCTTT.

This clonotype was recorded many times. V and J are TRBV5-1 and TRBJ2-7; D tentatively reads TRBD1 or TRBD2 (5 bases each). CDR3 length: 18 amino acids. CDR1 is SGHRS, CDR2 YFSETQ, per germline. V lost 2 bases to trimming and J lost 1 base, with 22 bases between them. CDR3 DNA sequence: TGCGCCAGCAGCTTACAGGCCAGCGGCAATATGGAATCCTACGAGCAGTACTTC. It translates to CASSLQASGNMESYEQYF.

This clonotype was counted ten times or more. The V call is TRBV20-1, the J call TRBJ2-5; TRBD1 matches 9 bases. The CDR3 is 15 residues long. Germline assignment: CDR1 DFQATT and CDR2 SNEGSKA (reference sequence). With V trimmed by 0 bases and J by 5 bases, 7 bases remained unmatched. CDR3 loop: CSARERQGVLETQYF. Here the CDR3 DNA reads TGCAGTGCTAGAGAGCGACAGGGGGTCTTGGAGACCCAGTACTTC.

This chain joins TRBV6-2 or TRBV6-3 and TRBJ2-5; 16 bases fit TRBD2. The CDR3 is made up of 18 amino acids. CDR1 MNHEY and CDR2 SVGEGT come from the germline V gene. The J segment lost 5 bases and the V segment lost 2 bases, leaving 8 bases of the junction unmatched. The CDR3 region is CASSYVGTSGRAGETQYF. The CDR3 region has the DNA TGTGCCAGCAGTTACGTAGGGACTAGCGGGAGGGCCGGGGAGACCCAGTACTTC.

This clonotype was picked up many times. The chain uses TRBV7-8 and TRBJ2-1; 8 bases are shared with TRBD2. Germline V gene data show CDR1 as SGHVS and CDR2 as FQNEAQ. The trim removed 6 bases at V and 9 bases at J, leaving 7 bases unmatched. This CDR3 spans 13 amino acids. CDR3 amino acids: CASSRAGDGEQFF. CDR3 sequence (DNA): TGTGCCAGCAGTAGAGCGGGAGATGGTGAGCAGTTCTTC.

This clonotype was found a few times. The chain carries TRBV12-5 and TRBJ2-3; TRBD2 matches 7 bases. In germline, CDR1 is LGHNT, CDR2 FRNRAP. The ends lost 5 bases at V and 3 bases at J; junction bases unmatched: 14. This CDR3 has 17 amino acids. The CDR3 bases are TGTGCTAGTGGTCCCGTGGGCGGGAGAGAATCAACAGATACGCAGTATTTT. Translated: CASGPVGGRESTDTQYF. The whole variable domain, remainder taken from reference TRBV12-5 and TRBJ2-3, is DARVTQTPRHKVTEMGQEVTMRCQPILGHNTVFWYRQTMMQGLELLAYFRNRAPLDDSGMPKDRFSAEMPDATLATLKIQPSEPRDSAVYFCASGPVGGRESTDTQYFGPGTRLTVL.

This clonotype was detected many times. V and J are TRBV3-1 and TRBJ1-4, with D uncertain. The CDR3 runs to 15 residues. V dropped 0 bases and J dropped 3 bases, with 8 bases sitting between them. Germline CDR1 is LGHDT and CDR2 is YNNKEL (reference sequence). The CDR3 sequence: CASSQEPGANEKLFF. Here the CDR3 DNA reads TGTGCCAGCAGCCAAGAGCCTGGAGCTAATGAAAAACTGTTTTTT.

The chain employs TRBV7-9 and TRBJ2-7; 8 bases map to TRBD1. Trimming removed 2 bases from V and 6 bases from J; junction bases left unmatched: 3. The CDR3 is 13 residues long. CDR1 and CDR2 (germline): SEHNR, FQNEAQ (reference sequence). CDR3 coding DNA: TGTGCCAGCAGCTTACAGACAGGGGCCGAGCAGTACTTC. It specifies CASSLQTGAEQYF.

This clonotype was counted between two and nine times. The chain combines TRBV6-1 with TRBJ2-7, with D perhaps matching TRBD1 (6 bases). Germline CDR1 is MNHNS and CDR2 is SASEGT. Trimming cost V 5 bases and J 6 bases, with 14 bases left between them. This CDR3 has 13 residues. The CDR3 loop reads CASSTLARGEQYF. CDR3 nucleotides: TGTGCCAGCAGTACCTTAGCCAGGGGCGAGCAGTACTTC.

This clonotype has at least ten counts. The chain carries TRBV2 and TRBJ2-3; TRBD1 agrees at 7 bases. This CDR3 spans 16 amino acids. The ends lost 7 bases at V and 1 base at J; junction bases unmatched: 11. Per the germline V gene, CDR1 is SNHLY and CDR2 is FYNNEI. CDR3 amino acids: CASTSTDRRGTDTQYF. CDR3 nucleotide sequence: TGTGCCAGCACCTCGACGGACAGGCGGGGCACAGATACGCAGTATTTT.